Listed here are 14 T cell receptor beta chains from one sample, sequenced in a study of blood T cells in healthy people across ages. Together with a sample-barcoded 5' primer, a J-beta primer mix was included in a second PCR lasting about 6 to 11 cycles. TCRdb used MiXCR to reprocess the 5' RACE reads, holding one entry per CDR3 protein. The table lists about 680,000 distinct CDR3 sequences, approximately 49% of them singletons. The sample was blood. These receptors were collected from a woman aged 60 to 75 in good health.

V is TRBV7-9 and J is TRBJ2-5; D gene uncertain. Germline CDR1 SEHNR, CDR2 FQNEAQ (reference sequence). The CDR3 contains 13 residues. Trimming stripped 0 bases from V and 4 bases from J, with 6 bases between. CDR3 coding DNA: TGTGCCAGCAGCTTAGCCAGGTCAGAGACCCAGTACTTC. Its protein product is CASSLARSETQYF.

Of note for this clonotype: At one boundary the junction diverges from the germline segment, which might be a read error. The CDR3 protein is CASSPGLAGSCEQYF. The CDR3 region has the DNA TGTGCCAGCAGCCCGGGACTAGCGGGCTCCTGCGAGCAGTACTTC. J is TRBJ2-7 and V is TRBV7-2; TRBD2 matches 12 bases. Germline CDR1 and CDR2: SGHTA and FQGNSA. The CDR3 extends over 15 amino acids.

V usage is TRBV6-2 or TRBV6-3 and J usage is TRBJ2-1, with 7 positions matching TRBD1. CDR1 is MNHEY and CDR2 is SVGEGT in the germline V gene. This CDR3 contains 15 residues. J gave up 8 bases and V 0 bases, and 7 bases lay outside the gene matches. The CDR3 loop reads CASSYSAGGHDEQFF. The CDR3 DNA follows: TGTGCCAGCAGTTACTCAGCAGGGGGACATGATGAGCAGTTCTTC.

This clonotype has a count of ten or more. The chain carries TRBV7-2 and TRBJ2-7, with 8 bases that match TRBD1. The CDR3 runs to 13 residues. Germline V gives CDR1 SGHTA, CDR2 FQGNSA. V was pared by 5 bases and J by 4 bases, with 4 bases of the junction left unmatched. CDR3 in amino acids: CASSRQGRYEQYF. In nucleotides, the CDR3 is TGTGCCAGCAGCAGACAGGGGAGGTACGAGCAGTACTTC.

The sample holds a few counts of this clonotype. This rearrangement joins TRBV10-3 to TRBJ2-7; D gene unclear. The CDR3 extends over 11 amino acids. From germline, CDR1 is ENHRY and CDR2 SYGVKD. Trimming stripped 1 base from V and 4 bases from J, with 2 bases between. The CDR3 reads CAISELYEQYF. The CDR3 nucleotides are TGTGCCATCAGTGAGTTGTACGAGCAGTACTTC.

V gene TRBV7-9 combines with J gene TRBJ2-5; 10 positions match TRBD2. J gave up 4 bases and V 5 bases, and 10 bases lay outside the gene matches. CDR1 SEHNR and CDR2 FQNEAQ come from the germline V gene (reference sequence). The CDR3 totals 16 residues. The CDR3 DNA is TGTGCCAGCAGCCTACGACTAGCGGGTGGGTCAGAGACCCAGTACTTC. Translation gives CASSLRLAGGSETQYF.

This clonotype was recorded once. CDR3 amino acids: CSVERAHLRYF. The CDR3 bases are TGCAGCGTTGAAAGGGCTCACTTACGGTACTTC. The chain uses TRBV29-1 and TRBJ2-4; D unresolved. The CDR3 runs to 11 residues. Trimming shortened V by 2 bases and J by 15 bases, and 14 bases separated the two germline ends. CDR1 and CDR2 (germline): SQVTM, ANQGSEA.

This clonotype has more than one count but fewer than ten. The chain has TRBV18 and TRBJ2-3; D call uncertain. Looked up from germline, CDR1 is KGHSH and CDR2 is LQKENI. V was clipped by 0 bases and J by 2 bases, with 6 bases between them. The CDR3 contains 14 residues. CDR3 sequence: CASSPPENTDTQYF. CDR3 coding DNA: TGTGCCAGCTCACCACCAGAAAACACAGATACGCAGTATTTT.

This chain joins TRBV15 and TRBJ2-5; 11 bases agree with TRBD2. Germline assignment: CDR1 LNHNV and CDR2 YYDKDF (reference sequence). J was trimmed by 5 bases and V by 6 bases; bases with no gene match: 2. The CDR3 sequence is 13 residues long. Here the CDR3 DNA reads TGTGCCACCAGATTAGCGGGGGGGGAGACCCAGTACTTC. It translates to CATRLAGGETQYF.

The CDR3 loop reads CATSDFAGTSTDTQYF. Here the CDR3 DNA reads TGTGCCACCAGTGATTTTGCGGGAACTAGCACAGATACGCAGTATTTT. The chain employs TRBV24-1 and TRBJ2-3; the D gene is possibly TRBD2 (6 bases). The CDR3 is 16 residues long. Germline lookup yields CDR1 KGHDR and CDR2 SFDVKD. The V and J ends lost 1 base and 0 bases respectively, with 10 bases between them.

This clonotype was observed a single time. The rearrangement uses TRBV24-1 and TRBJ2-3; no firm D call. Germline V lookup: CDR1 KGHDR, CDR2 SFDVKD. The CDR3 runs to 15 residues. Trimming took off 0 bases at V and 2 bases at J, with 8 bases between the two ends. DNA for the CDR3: TGTGCCACCAGTGATTTGCAGACGGCCACAGATACGCAGTATTTT. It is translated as CATSDLQTATDTQYF.

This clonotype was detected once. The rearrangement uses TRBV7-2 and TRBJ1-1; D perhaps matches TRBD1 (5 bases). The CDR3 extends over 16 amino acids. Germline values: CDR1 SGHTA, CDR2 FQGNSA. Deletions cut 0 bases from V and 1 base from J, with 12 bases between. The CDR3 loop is CASSLAQSGRNTEAFF. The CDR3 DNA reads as TGTGCCAGCAGCTTAGCCCAGTCAGGGCGGAACACTGAAGCTTTCTTT. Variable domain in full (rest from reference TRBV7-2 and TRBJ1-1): GAGVSQSPSNKVTEKGKDVELRCDPISGHTALYWYRQSLGQGLEFLIYFQGNSAPDKSGLPSDRFSAERTGGSVSTLTIQRTQQEDSAVYLCASSLAQSGRNTEAFFGQGTRLTVV.

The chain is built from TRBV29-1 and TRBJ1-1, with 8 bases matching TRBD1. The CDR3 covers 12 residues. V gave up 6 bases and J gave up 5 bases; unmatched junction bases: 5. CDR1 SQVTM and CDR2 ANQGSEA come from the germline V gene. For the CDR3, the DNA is TGCAGCGTCGAACAGGGGGGTACTGAAGCTTTCTTT. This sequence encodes CSVEQGGTEAFF.

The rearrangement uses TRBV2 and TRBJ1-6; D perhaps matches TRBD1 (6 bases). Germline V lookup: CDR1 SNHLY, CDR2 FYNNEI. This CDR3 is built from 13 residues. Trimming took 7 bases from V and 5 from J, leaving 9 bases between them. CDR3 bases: TGTGCCAGCAAAAACAGGGATAATTCACCCCTCCACTTT. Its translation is CASKNRDNSPLHF.